Listed below are T cell receptor beta chains from one sample, sequenced in a study of blood T cell repertoires in COVID-19. Produced via immunoSEQ multiplex PCR; TCRdb's table is partial and in-frame only. Here the sample spans roughly 350,000 clones, around 87% being singletons. The sequenced material came from peripheral blood. The receptors were sampled from a woman under 40 with COVID-19, enrolled during active disease. Both conserved end residues are part of each CDR3.

J	V	CDR3
TRBJ2-1	TRBV24-1	CATSDSAGTGGNEQFF
TRBJ2-6	TRBV5-4	CASSLVAAGANVLTF
TRBJ2-5	TRBV19	CASSIELAGEQETQYF
TRBJ2-2	TRBV5-4	CASSLTPIATQNTGELFF
TRBJ2-7	TRBV7-2	CASSARTASSYEQYF
TRBJ2-5	TRBV4-2	CASSQELQHQETQYF
TRBJ2-7	TRBV27	CASSLNGRSYEQYF
TRBJ1-2	TRBV21-1	CASSKGPGQGYRYTF
TRBJ1-5	TRBV5-1	CASSLTGYSNQPQHF
TRBJ2-2	TRBV2	CASRGDTNTGELFF
TRBJ2-2	TRBV19	CASSMRGTGSTGELFF
TRBJ2-6	TRBV2	CASSDVGRWGAGANVLTF
TRBJ2-7	TRBV5-6	CASSLVSTYEQYF
TRBJ2-5	TRBV24-1	CATSGPAAGGQETQYF
TRBJ2-1	TRBV5-1	CASSLGLAVNEQFF
TRBJ2-7	TRBV5-1	CASSLYPPGLGSSYEQYF
TRBJ2-7	TRBV7-2	CASSLVSGNYEQYF
TRBJ1-5	TRBV6-5	CASSQAGQPQHF
TRBJ1-1	TRBV18	CASSLGTAPEAFF
TRBJ1-6	TRBV30	CAWSGLWQANSPLHF
TRBJ2-5	TRBV5-1	CASTWGTVQETQYF
TRBJ2-4	TRBV5-6	CASSLLTSDENIQYF
TRBJ1-2	TRBV4-1	CASSQALTDFYGYTF
TRBJ2-5	TRBV30	CAWSLDQGTQYF
TRBJ2-2	TRBV5-5	CASSTSPQGEVTGELFF
TRBJ1-1	TRBV6-5	CASKSGTEAFF
TRBJ2-7	TRBV7-9	CASSLDGGAVNEQYF
TRBJ2-7	TRBV14	CASSRPSLGTDYEQYF
TRBJ2-5	TRBV4-3	CASSQIRGMETQYF
TRBJ2-1	TRBV12-3/TRBV12-4	CASGSGSYNEQFF
TRBJ2-1	TRBV7-8	CASSHLGLADNEQFF
TRBJ2-2	TRBV11-3	CASSLAGTRDTGELFF
TRBJ2-2	TRBV5-1	CASSPGGGPVTGELFF
TRBJ1-6	TRBV7-6	CASSLDRGNGSPLHF
TRBJ2-1	TRBV30	CAWSRSGASSYNEQFF
TRBJ2-7	TRBV2	CASSLTEQYF
TRBJ2-5	TRBV7-2	CASSSSGVSQETQYF
TRBJ2-3	TRBV7-9	CASSSNRGDTQYF
TRBJ1-2	TRBV9	CASSVGAGGSYGYTF
TRBJ2-3	TRBV29-1	CSVEGGAGFTDTQYF
TRBJ1-4	TRBV28	CASSLGVANEKLFF
TRBJ2-1	TRBV5-1	CASAGGPRSYNEQFF
TRBJ2-7	TRBV5-1	CASSLDLASYEQYF
TRBJ2-1	TRBV11-1	CASSSGTGGYNEQFF
TRBJ1-3	TRBV19	CASSIDRGNTIYF
TRBJ2-1	TRBV7-2	CASSLATGTPLGEQFF
TRBJ1-5	TRBV28	CASSTASGQGAYQPQHF
TRBJ2-3	TRBV19	CASSISGSTDTQYF
TRBJ1-4	TRBV19	CASMRGRLGNEKLFF